What follows describes a single TCR beta chain. The data stem from a study of T-cell memory formation after mild COVID-19. CDR3 length: 14 amino acids. The V segment lost 2 bases and the J segment 10 bases; nucleotides outside the gene matches: 4. TCRdb re-derived calls from the 5' RACE reads in MiXCR, one entry per CDR3 protein. The data hold roughly 400,000 distinct CDR3 sequences, with roughly 24% observed a single time. The receptor was isolated from an adult woman who had mild COVID-19 (a few samples of this study predate the infection). Cell type and time point are not known. Sequencing was done on a sample of PBMCs or a T cell subset sorted from them (not recorded which). The rearrangement joins TRBV12-3 or TRBV12-4 to TRBJ1-6, with 8 bases aligning to TRBD1. CDR3 DNA sequence: TGTGCCAGCAGTTTAACAGGGGGGACGTCACCCCTCCACTTT. Protein sequence: CASSLTGGTSPLHF.